The text below deals with one T cell receptor (beta chain). Its cognate antigen is unknown. This specimen belongs to a study of shared clonotypes between healthy human individuals. Regarding the study as a whole: Generally, estimated richness proved larger in naive subsets than it did in memory subsets. Sampling used blood alone; tissue repertoires probably differ. The study found approximately 5% of naive CD4 clonotypes shared across a few donors.

Clones were read by immunoSEQ multiplex PCR, and TCRdb kept only the in-frame ones, dropping some. In the table there are some 2 million clones, 85% to 95% of which are singletons. The CDR3 is made up of 15 amino acids. V dropped 2 bases and J dropped 3 bases, with 14 bases sitting between them. Germline CDR1 reads SGHRS; CDR2 reads YFSETQ. The receptor comes from a man in his late teens or twenties in good health. The material sequenced was naive CD4+ T cells sorted from blood. Subset specified: CD45RA+ positively selected. V and J are TRBV5-1 and TRBJ1-2, with a possible D match to TRBD1 (6 bases). CDR3 amino acids: CASSLVDSPYYGYTF. DNA for the CDR3: TGCGCCAGCAGCTTAGTGGACAGCCCCTACTATGGCTACACCTTC.